This T cell receptor beta chain was captured by sequencing in a study of CXCR3-negative and CXCR3-positive naive CD8 T cells. Regarding the study as a whole: For CXCR3-positive naive cells, TRB CDR3s were more hydrophobic than those of CXCR3-negative naive cells. Fresh PBMCs served for most assays, and CXCR3 expression fell partially after cryopreservation.

Points on this clonotype: Its target is unknown.

UMI-tagged TRB cDNA libraries were built via 5' RACE. TCRdb reprocessed the 5' RACE reads and reports one entry per CDR3 protein, with no DNA. The sample data list 90,000 to 100,000 distinct CDR3 sequences. The germline gives CDR1 SGHNT, CDR2 YYREEE (reference sequence). The CDR3 sequence is 16 residues long. This receptor was identified in a human donor in good health. Some clones in this sample may be carry-over from other donors' samples. The specimen sequenced was naive CXCR3+ CD8+ T cells from blood. Subset given: CD45RO-CCR7+CD27+CD95- naive CD8+ T cells expressing CXCR3 (TNR3+). The chain couples TRBV5-4 to TRBJ2-7; the TCRdb call, TRBD1, lacks DNA for checking. CDR3 residues: CASRKSQGALPYEQYF.